This TCR beta chain was documented in a study of T cell changes during pregnancy in multiple sclerosis. Produced via immunoSEQ multiplex PCR; TCRdb's table is partial and in-frame only. The sample shows 50,000 to 65,000 clones, roughly 87% of them seen only once. V shed 0 bases, J shed 1 base, and the junction held 12 bases outside the gene matches. The CDR3 totals 18 residues. Germline loops: CDR1 GTSNPN, CDR2 SVGIG (reference sequence). The receptor was isolated from a female donor in good health, enrolled as a control in a pregnancy study. The chain recombines TRBV30 with TRBJ1-5; TRBD1 matches at 7 bases. Source: peripheral blood, taken in the third trimester of pregnancy. For the CDR3, the DNA is TGTGCCTGGAGTGTACGGGGACAGACTATTAACAGCAATCAGCCCCAGCATTTT. It translates to CAWSVRGQTINSNQPQHF.